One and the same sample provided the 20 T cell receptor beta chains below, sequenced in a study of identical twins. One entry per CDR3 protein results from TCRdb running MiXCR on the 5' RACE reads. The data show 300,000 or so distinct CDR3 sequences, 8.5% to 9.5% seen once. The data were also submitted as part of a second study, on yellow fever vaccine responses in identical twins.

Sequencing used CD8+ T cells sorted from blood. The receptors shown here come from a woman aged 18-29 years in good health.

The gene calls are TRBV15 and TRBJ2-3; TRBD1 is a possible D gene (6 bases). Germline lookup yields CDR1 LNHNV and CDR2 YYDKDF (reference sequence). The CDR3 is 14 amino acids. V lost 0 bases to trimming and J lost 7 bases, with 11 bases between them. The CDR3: CATSRDRTAHTQYF. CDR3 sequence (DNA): TGTGCCACCAGCAGAGATAGGACAGCTCATACGCAGTATTTT.

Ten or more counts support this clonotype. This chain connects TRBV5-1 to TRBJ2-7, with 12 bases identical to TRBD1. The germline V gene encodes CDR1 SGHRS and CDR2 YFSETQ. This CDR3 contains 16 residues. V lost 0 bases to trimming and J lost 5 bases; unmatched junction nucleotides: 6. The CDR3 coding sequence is TGCGCCAGCAGCTTGGGGGACAGGGGGCGCCTAGACGAGCAGTACTTC. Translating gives CASSLGDRGRLDEQYF.

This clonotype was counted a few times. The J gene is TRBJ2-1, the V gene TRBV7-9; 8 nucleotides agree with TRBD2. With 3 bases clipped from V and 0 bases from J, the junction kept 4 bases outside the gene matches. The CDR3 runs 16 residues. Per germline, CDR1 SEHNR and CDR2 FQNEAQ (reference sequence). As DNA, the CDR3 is TGTGCCAGCAGCTTGACTAGCGCAGACTCCTACAATGAGCAGTTCTTC. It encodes CASSLTSADSYNEQFF.

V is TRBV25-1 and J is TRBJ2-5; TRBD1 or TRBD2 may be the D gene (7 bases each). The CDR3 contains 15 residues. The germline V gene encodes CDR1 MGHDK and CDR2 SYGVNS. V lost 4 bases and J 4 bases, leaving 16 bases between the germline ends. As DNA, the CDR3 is TGTGCCAGCAGTGCCCAGGGGGGGTCGGGAGAGACCCAGTACTTC. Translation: CASSAQGGSGETQYF.

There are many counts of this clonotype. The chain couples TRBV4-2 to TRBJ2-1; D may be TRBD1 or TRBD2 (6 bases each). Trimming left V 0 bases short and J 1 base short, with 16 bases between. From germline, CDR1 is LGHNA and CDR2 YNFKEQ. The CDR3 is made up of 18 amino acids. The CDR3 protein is CASSQEDLGGASYNEQFF. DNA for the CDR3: TGTGCCAGCAGCCAAGAAGATCTGGGGGGCGCTTCCTACAATGAGCAGTTCTTC.

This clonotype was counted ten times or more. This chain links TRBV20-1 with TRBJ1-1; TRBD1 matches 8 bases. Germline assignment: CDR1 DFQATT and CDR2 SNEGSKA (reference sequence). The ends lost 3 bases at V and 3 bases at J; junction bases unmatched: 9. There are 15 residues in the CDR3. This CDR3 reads CSASPDRDWDTEAFF. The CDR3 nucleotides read TGCAGTGCTAGCCCGGACAGGGATTGGGACACTGAAGCTTTCTTT.

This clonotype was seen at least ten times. The CDR3 region has the DNA TGTGCCAGCAGTTACAAGGACGGGGAGAGTTGGGAGACCCAGTACTTC. This encodes CASSYKDGESWETQYF. V usage is TRBV6-2 or TRBV6-3 and J usage is TRBJ2-5; D is possibly TRBD2 (5 bases). Germline assignment: CDR1 MNHEY and CDR2 SVGEGT. The CDR3 sequence is 16 residues long. Trimming pared 2 bases from V and 5 bases from J, leaving 18 bases between.

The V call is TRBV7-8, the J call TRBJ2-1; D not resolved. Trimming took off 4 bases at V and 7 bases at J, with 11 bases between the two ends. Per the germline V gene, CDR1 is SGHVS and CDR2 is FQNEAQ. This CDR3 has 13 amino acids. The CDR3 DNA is TGTGCCAGCAGCTCGAGTCCCGGGAATGAGCAGTTCTTC. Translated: CASSSSPGNEQFF.

The CDR3 DNA follows: TGTGCCAGTGACCGGGACTACGAGCAGTACTTC. Its protein is CASDRDYEQYF. The chain joins TRBV12-3 or TRBV12-4 to TRBJ2-7, with D perhaps matching TRBD2 (5 bases). V lost 9 bases and J 3 bases, leaving 9 bases between the germline ends. This CDR3 is built from 11 residues.

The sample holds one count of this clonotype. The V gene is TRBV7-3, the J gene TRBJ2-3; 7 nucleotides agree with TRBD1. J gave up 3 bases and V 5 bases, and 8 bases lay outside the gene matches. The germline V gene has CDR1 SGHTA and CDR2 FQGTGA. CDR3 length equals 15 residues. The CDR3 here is CASSKTGLLTDTQYF. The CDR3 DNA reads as TGTGCCAGCAGCAAGACAGGGCTCCTAACAGATACGCAGTATTTT.

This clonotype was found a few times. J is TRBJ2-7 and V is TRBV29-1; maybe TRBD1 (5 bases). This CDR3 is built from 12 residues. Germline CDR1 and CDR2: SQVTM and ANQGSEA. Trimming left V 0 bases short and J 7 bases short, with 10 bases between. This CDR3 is CSVEDWTQEQYF. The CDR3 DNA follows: TGCAGCGTTGAAGATTGGACACAGGAGCAGTACTTC.

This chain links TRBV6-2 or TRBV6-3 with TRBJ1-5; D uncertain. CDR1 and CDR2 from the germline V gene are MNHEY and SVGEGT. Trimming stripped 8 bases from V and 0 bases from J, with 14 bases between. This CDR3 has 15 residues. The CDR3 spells CASLEPGNSNQPQHF. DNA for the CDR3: TGTGCCAGCCTCGAGCCGGGAAATAGCAATCAGCCCCAGCATTTT.

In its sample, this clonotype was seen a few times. The CDR3 DNA follows: TGTGCCAGCAGCTTAGTCGGGGGATGGGCAGAACAAGAGACCCAGTACTTC. Translating gives CASSLVGGWAEQETQYF. The J gene is TRBJ2-5, the V gene TRBV7-9, with D possibly being TRBD2 (6 bases). Trimming stripped 1 base from V and 2 bases from J, with 17 bases between. The length of the CDR3 is 17 residues. The germline V gene encodes CDR1 SEHNR and CDR2 FQNEAQ (reference sequence).

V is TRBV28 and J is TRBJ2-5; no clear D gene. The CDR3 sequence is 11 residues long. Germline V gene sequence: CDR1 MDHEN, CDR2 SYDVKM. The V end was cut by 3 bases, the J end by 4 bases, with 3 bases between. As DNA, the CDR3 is TGTGCCAGCAGTTTCGTAGAGACCCAGTACTTC. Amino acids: CASSFVETQYF.

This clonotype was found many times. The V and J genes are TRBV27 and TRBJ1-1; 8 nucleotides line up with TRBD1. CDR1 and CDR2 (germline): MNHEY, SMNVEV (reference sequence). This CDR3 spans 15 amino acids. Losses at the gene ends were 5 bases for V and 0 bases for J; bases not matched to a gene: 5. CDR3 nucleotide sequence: TGTGCCAGCAGTAACCACAGGGGGTTGAACACTGAAGCTTTCTTT. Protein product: CASSNHRGLNTEAFF.

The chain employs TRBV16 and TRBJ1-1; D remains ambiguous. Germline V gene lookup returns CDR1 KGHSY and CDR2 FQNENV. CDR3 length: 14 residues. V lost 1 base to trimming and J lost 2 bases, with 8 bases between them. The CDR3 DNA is TGTGCCAGCAGCCAATGGGGAGGAAACACTGAAGCTTTCTTT. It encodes CASSQWGGNTEAFF. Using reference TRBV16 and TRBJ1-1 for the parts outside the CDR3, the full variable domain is GEEVAQTPKHLVRGEGQKAKLYCAPIKGHSYVFWYQQVLKNEFKFLISFQNENVFDETGMPKERFSAKCLPNSPCSLEIQATKLEDSAVYFCASSQWGGNTEAFFGQGTRLTVV.

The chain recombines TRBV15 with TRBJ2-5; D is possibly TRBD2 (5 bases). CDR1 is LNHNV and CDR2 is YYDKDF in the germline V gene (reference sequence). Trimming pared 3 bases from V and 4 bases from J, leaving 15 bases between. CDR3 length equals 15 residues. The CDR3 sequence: CATSSPIEGRETQYF. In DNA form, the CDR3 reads TGTGCCACCAGCAGCCCGATAGAGGGAAGAGAGACCCAGTACTTC.

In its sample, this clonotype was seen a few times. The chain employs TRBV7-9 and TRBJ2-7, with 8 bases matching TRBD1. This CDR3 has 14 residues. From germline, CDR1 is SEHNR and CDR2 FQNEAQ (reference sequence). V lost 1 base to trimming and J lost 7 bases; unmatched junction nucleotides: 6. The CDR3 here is CASSLGQGTSEQYF. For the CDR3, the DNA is TGTGCCAGCAGCTTAGGACAGGGGACCTCTGAGCAGTACTTC.

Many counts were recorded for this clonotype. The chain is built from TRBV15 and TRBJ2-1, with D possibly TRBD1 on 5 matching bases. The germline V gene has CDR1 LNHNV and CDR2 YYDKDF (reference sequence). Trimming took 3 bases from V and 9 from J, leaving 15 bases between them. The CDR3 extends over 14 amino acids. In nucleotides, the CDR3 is TGTGCCACCAGCAGCCCAGAACAGGCAGTTGAGCAGTTCTTC. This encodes CATSSPEQAVEQFF.

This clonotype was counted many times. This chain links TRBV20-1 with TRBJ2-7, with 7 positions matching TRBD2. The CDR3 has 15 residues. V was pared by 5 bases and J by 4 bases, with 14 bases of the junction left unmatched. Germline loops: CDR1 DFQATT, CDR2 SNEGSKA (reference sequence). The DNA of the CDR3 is TGCAGTGCTCCTTTAGACCCGGGACTATCATACGAGCAGTACTTC. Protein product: CSAPLDPGLSYEQYF.